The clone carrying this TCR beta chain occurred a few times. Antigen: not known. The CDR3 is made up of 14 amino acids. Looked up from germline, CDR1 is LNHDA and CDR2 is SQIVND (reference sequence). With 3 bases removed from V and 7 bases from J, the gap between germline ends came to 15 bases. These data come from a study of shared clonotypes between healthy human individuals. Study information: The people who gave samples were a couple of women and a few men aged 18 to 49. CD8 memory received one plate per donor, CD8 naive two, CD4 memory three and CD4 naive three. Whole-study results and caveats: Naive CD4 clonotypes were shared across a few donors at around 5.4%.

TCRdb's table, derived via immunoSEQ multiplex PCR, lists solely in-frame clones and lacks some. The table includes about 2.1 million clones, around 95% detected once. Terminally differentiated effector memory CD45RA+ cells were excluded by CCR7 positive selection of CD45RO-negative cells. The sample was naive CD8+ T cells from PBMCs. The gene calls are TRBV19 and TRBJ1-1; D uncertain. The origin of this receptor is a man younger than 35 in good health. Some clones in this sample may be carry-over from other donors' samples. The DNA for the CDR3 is TGTGCCAGTAGTATGGGTGGTAGGGCAGGTGAAGCTTTCTTT. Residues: CASSMGGRAGEAFF.